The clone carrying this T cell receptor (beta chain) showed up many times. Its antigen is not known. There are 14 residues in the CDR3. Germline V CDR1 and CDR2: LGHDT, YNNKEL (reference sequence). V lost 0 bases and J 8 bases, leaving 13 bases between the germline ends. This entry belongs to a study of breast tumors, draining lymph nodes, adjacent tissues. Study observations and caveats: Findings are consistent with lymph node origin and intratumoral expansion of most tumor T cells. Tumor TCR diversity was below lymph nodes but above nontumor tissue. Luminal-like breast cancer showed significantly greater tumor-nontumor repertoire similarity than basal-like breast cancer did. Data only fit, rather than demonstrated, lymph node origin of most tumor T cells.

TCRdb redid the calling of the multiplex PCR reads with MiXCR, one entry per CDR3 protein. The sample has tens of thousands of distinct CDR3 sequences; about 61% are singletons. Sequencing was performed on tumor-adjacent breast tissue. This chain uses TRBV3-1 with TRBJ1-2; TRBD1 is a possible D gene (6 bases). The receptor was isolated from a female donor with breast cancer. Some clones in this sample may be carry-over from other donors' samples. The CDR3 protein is CASSQDEQGRGYTF. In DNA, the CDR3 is TGTGCCAGCAGCCAAGATGAACAGGGAAGAGGCTACACCTTC.